This T cell receptor beta chain was sequenced in a study of OX40 agonist ivuxolimab in advanced cancers. For the study at large: Prior anti-PD-1, anti-PD-L1 or anti-CTLA-4 therapy did not bar entry, and 40% had some.

For this clone: The antigen is undetermined.

General study findings and limits: At doses 0.1 to 3.0 mg/kg, CD4+ and CD8+ clones expanded.

V lost 0 bases, J lost 0 bases, and 9 bases lay in between. Germline values: CDR1 ENHRY, CDR2 SYGVKD. The length of the CDR3 is 16 residues. Assay: immunoSEQ multiplex PCR; the TCRdb copy retains only in-frame clones and omits some. The sample has about 35,000 clones, about 94% seen once. The sequence was obtained from an adult with an advanced solid tumor such as melanoma, head and neck, liver or kidney cancer. Here the sequenced sample was CD4+ or CD8+ T cells sorted from blood, taken in a trial of the OX40 agonist ivuxolimab. The chain employs TRBV10-3 and TRBJ1-5, with D uncertain. The CDR3 DNA reads as TGTGCCATCAGTGAGTCAGTGGGCATTAGCAATCAGCCCCAGCATTTT. Amino acid sequence: CAISESVGISNQPQHF.